Presented here are 32 T cell receptor beta chains from one specimen sequenced in a study of beta chain features in type 1 diabetes. Sequencing targeted expressed TCRB transcripts, as all isolated RNA had been reverse transcribed. Some clones are missing from TCRdb's copy, which holds only in-frame ones; the method was immunoSEQ multiplex PCR. The sample consists of about 240,000 clones, 25% to 30% of them appearing once. Sequencing was carried out using central memory CD4+ T cells from blood. The receptors derive from a man aged 30 to 39 in good health.

The chain uses TRBV28 and TRBJ2-5, with D possibly being TRBD2 (6 bases). The germline V gene encodes CDR1 MDHEN and CDR2 SYDVKM. V lost 6 bases, J lost 2 bases, and 19 bases lay in between. The CDR3 covers 16 residues. The CDR3 here is CASSLPTAGGQETQYF. CDR3 coding DNA: TGTGCCAGCAGCTTACCGACAGCGGGTGGACAAGAGACCCAGTACTTC.

This clone was picked up a small number of times. This chain uses TRBV14 with TRBJ2-2; possible D gene TRBD1, 5 bases. Germline values: CDR1 SGHDN, CDR2 FVKESK. CDR3 size: 14 residues. Trimming pared 1 base from V and 7 bases from J, leaving 10 bases between. The CDR3 reads CASSQAGFSGELFF. CDR3 in DNA: TGTGCCAGCAGCCAAGCAGGGTTTAGCGGGGAGCTGTTTTTT. The whole variable domain, remainder taken from reference TRBV14 and TRBJ2-2, is EAGVTQFPSHSVIEKGQTVTLRCDPISGHDNLYWYRRVMGKEIKFLLHFVKESKQDESGMPNNRFLAERTGGTYSTLKVQPAELEDSGVYFCASSQAGFSGELFFGEGSRLTVL.

This chain joins TRBV28 and TRBJ2-7; 8 bases match TRBD1. The CDR3 is made up of 11 amino acids. The V gene end was trimmed by 6 bases and the J gene end by 12 bases; junction bases not matched to a gene: 7. Germline-derived CDR1 and CDR2 are MDHEN and SYDVKM. The DNA for the CDR3 is TGTGCCAGCAGGTCGACAGGGGACCCGTACTTC. It codes for CASRSTGDPYF. Full variable domain (rest looked up from reference TRBV28 and TRBJ2-7): DVKVTQSSRYLVKRTGEKVFLECVQDMDHENMFWYRQDPGLGLRLIYFSYDVKMKEKGDIPEGYSVSREKKERFSLILESASTNQTSMYLCASRSTGDPYFGPGTRLTVT.

This chain uses TRBV10-3 with TRBJ2-7, with a weak D call TRBD2 (5 bases). Germline-derived CDR1 and CDR2 are ENHRY and SYGVKD. V lost 6 bases and J lost 5, with 14 bases in between. This CDR3 comprises 13 residues. The CDR3 protein is CAIRPDSNDEQYF. The CDR3 DNA reads TGTGCCATCAGGCCGGACTCAAACGACGAGCAGTACTTC.

This clone was recorded a few times. This chain links TRBV18 with TRBJ1-4, with 7 bases fitting TRBD1. There are 15 residues in the CDR3. V dropped 3 bases and J dropped 6; count of bases not matched to a gene: 7. Germline-derived CDR1 and CDR2 are KGHSH and LQKENI. This chain's CDR3 is CASSPPGQRYEKLFF. For the CDR3, the DNA is TGTGCCAGCTCACCTCCGGGACAGAGATATGAAAAACTGTTTTTT.

This clone was seen repeatedly, ten times or more. V gene TRBV5-1 combines with J gene TRBJ2-1, with TRBD2 matching over 9 bases. The CDR3 runs 17 residues. V trimming: 0 bases; J trimming: 7 bases; junction bases outside the gene matches: 11. Germline CDR1 is SGHRS and CDR2 is YFSETQ. The CDR3 DNA reads TGCGCCAGCAGCTTGGAACGGCGGGAGGGCCTAACGAATGAGCAGTTCTTC. Amino acids: CASSLERREGLTNEQFF.

V gene TRBV29-1 combines with J gene TRBJ1-5, with no clear D. V was clipped by 4 bases and J by 3 bases, with 10 bases between them. CDR3 length: 13 residues. CDR1 is SQVTM and CDR2 is ANQGSEA in the germline V gene. The CDR3: CSVVWEPNQPQHF. The CDR3, as DNA: TGCAGCGTTGTGTGGGAGCCCAATCAGCCCCAGCATTTT.

The V and J genes are TRBV6-6 and TRBJ1-1; D is unresolved. Germline-derived CDR1 and CDR2 are MNHNY and SVGAGI (reference sequence). CDR3 length equals 13 residues. V dropped 5 bases and J dropped 1 base, with 8 bases sitting between them. For the CDR3, the DNA is TGTGCCAGCAGTACCGGGGAGAACACTGAAGCTTTCTTT. It specifies CASSTGENTEAFF.

This clone was found a few times. This chain joins TRBV14 and TRBJ2-3; TRBD2 agrees at 9 bases. Germline V gene data show CDR1 as SGHDN and CDR2 as FVKESK. J gave up 1 base and V 4 bases, and 6 bases lay outside the gene matches. This CDR3 has 16 amino acids. The CDR3 region is CASSLGTSLGTDTQYF. The CDR3 DNA follows: TGTGCCAGCAGCCTAGGGACTAGCCTGGGCACAGATACGCAGTATTTT.

This clone was seen only a few times. The V call is TRBV28, the J call TRBJ2-1, with TRBD2 identical over 7 bases. Germline V gene data show CDR1 as MDHEN and CDR2 as SYDVKM. The ends lost 3 bases at V and 8 bases at J; junction bases unmatched: 10. The CDR3 consists of 15 residues. CDR3 sequence: CASSFSGGRGDEQFF. The CDR3 coding sequence is TGTGCCAGCAGTTTCTCTGGCGGGAGAGGTGATGAGCAGTTCTTC.

The CDR3 nucleotides are TGCGCCAGCAGCGTGACAGGGGGCGAGCCCCAGCATTTT. Translation gives CASSVTGGEPQHF. The gene calls are TRBV5-1 and TRBJ1-5; 10 nucleotides line up with TRBD1. Unmatched junction bases numbered 3, after V lost 4 bases and J lost 8 bases. Germline loops: CDR1 SGHRS, CDR2 YFSETQ. This CDR3 comprises 13 residues. Combining the CDR3 with reference TRBV5-1 and TRBJ1-5 gives the whole variable domain KAGVTQTPRYLIKTRGQQVTLSCSPISGHRSVSWYQQTPGQGLQFLFEYFSETQRNKGNFPGRFSGRQFSNSRSEMNVSTLELGDSALYLCASSVTGGEPQHFGDGTRLSIL.

The V gene is TRBV15, the J gene TRBJ2-7, with 7 bases aligning to TRBD1. The V gene end was trimmed by 2 bases and the J gene end by 6 bases; junction bases not matched to a gene: 10. CDR3 length: 15 residues. The germline V gene encodes CDR1 LNHNV and CDR2 YYDKDF (reference sequence). CDR3 in amino acids: CATSRRPDRPGEQYF. The CDR3, as DNA: TGTGCCACCAGCAGACGACCGGACAGGCCGGGCGAGCAGTACTTC. Drawing the rest from reference TRBV15 and TRBJ2-7, the complete variable domain is DAMVIQNPRYQVTQFGKPVTLSCSQTLNHNVMYWYQQKSSQAPKLLFHYYDKDFNNEADTPDNFQSRRPNTSFCFLDIRSPGLGDTAMYLCATSRRPDRPGEQYFGPGTRLTVT.

CDR3 in DNA: TGCAGCGTTGATGAAAGTACAGATACGCAGTATTTT. Amino acids: CSVDESTDTQYF. The chain links TRBV29-1 to TRBJ2-3; D remains unclear. Trimming cost V 3 bases and J 3 bases, with 7 bases left between them. Germline CDR1 reads SQVTM; CDR2 reads ANQGSEA. The CDR3 loop spans 12 amino acids.

This clone was counted only a few times. The chain recombines TRBV7-8 with TRBJ2-3, with D uncertain. Deletions cut 1 base from V and 0 bases from J, with 8 bases between. The CDR3 loop spans 15 amino acids. The germline CDR1 and CDR2 sequences are SGHVS and FQNEAQ. The CDR3 loop is CASSLEFRSTDTQYF. The CDR3 coding sequence is TGTGCCAGCAGCTTAGAATTTCGTAGCACAGATACGCAGTATTTT.

There are a few counts of this clone. This chain uses TRBV20-1 with TRBJ2-7; unclear D gene. The CDR3 consists of 11 residues. Looked up from germline, CDR1 is DFQATT and CDR2 is SNEGSKA (reference sequence). V lost 0 bases, J lost 4 bases, and 4 bases lay in between. The CDR3 protein is CSARDFYEQYF. The CDR3 DNA follows: TGCAGTGCTAGAGATTTTTACGAGCAGTACTTC.

This clone was observed a few times. V usage is TRBV11-2 and J usage is TRBJ1-5; D gene unclear. V gave up 5 bases and J gave up 5 bases, with 10 bases separating them. Germline CDR1 reads SGHAT; CDR2 reads FQNNGV. The CDR3 runs 13 residues. CDR3 in amino acids: CASSPRRDQPQHF. The CDR3 bases are TGTGCCAGCAGCCCCAGACGGGATCAGCCCCAGCATTTT. Combining the CDR3 with reference TRBV11-2 and TRBJ1-5 gives the whole variable domain EAGVAQSPRYKIIEKRQSVAFWCNPISGHATLYWYQQILGQGPKLLIQFQNNGVVDDSQLPKDRFSAERLKGVDSTLKIQPAKLEDSAVYLCASSPRRDQPQHFGDGTRLSIL.

In its sample, this clone was seen a few times. The V gene is TRBV7-9, the J gene TRBJ2-2; 8 nucleotides align to TRBD1. V was clipped by 1 base and J by 1 base; unmatched bases: 8. CDR1 SEHNR and CDR2 FQNEAQ come from the germline V gene (reference sequence). CDR3 length equals 18 residues. As DNA, the CDR3 is TGTGCCAGCAGCTTAGGTTCAGGACAGGGCCTGAACACCGGGGAGCTGTTTTTT. It encodes CASSLGSGQGLNTGELFF.

This clone was seen a handful of times. The genes are TRBV2 and TRBJ2-5; D gene unclear. The germline gives CDR1 SNHLY, CDR2 FYNNEI. The CDR3 is 11 residues long. V was clipped by 1 base and J by 4 bases, with 1 base between them. DNA of the CDR3: TGTGCCAGCAGTGAAGTAGAGACCCAGTACTTC. Translating it yields CASSEVETQYF.

This clone was picked up a small number of times. This chain connects TRBV29-1 to TRBJ2-3, with TRBD2 matching over 7 bases. This CDR3 is built from 13 residues. Germline assignment: CDR1 SQVTM and CDR2 ANQGSEA. V lost 4 bases and J lost 2; bases outside the gene matches: 3. CDR3 loop: CSVVGLHTDTQYF. In DNA, the CDR3 is TGCAGCGTTGTGGGACTACACACAGATACGCAGTATTTT.

The chain has TRBV7-8 and TRBJ2-3; 7 nucleotides agree with TRBD1. CDR1 is SGHVS, CDR2 FQNEAQ, per germline. J lost 3 bases, V lost 2 bases, and 5 bases had no gene match. The CDR3 spans 15 residues. This chain's CDR3 is CASSLRGQITDTQYF. The CDR3 DNA sequence: TGTGCCAGCAGCTTACGGGGACAGATAACAGATACGCAGTATTTT.

This clone was seen a handful of times. V is TRBV5-6 and J is TRBJ2-5; TRBD1 agrees at 9 bases. CDR1 is SGHDT and CDR2 is YYEEEE in the germline V gene. The CDR3 length is 17 residues. The ends lost 2 bases at V and 4 bases at J; junction bases unmatched: 12. CDR3 DNA sequence: TGTGCCAGCAGCTTACGAAAGGGACAGGGTTTGGCAGAGACCCAGTACTTC. It encodes CASSLRKGQGLAETQYF.

The chain is built from TRBV20-1 and TRBJ2-1; D gene uncertain. V was shortened by 2 bases and J by 10 bases, with 9 bases between the two germline ends. The CDR3 totals 11 residues. Germline V gives CDR1 DFQATT, CDR2 SNEGSKA (reference sequence). CDR3 sequence reads: CSARHSPEQFF. CDR3 bases: TGCAGTGCTAGACACTCCCCGGAGCAGTTCTTC.

This clone was counted only a few times. The rearrangement joins TRBV4-3 to TRBJ2-7, with D perhaps given as TRBD1 or TRBD2 (6 bases each). In germline, CDR1 is LGHNA, CDR2 YSLEER. The CDR3 loop spans 14 amino acids. Trimming took 4 bases from V and 3 from J, leaving 13 bases between them. The CDR3 sequence: CASSRGAKGYEQYF. The CDR3 bases are TGCGCCAGCAGCCGGGGGGCTAAGGGCTACGAGCAGTACTTC.

In its sample, this clone was seen many times. The sample carries other DNA sequences with the same CDR3. The CDR3, as DNA: TGTGCCAGCAGCTTCAGCTACGAGCAGTACTTC. Its protein product is CASSFSYEQYF. This chain uses TRBV7-9 with TRBJ2-7; D ambiguous. Germline V gene sequence: CDR1 SEHNR, CDR2 FQNEAQ (reference sequence). The CDR3 spans 11 residues. The V gene lost 3 bases and the J gene lost 3 bases, with 3 bases spanning the gap.

In this sample, this clone turned up a few times. The rearrangement joins TRBV18 to TRBJ2-1, with 11 bases lining up with TRBD2. Trimming cost V 0 bases and J 4 bases; bases outside gene matches: 2. CDR3 length: 16 amino acids. Germline V gene sequence: CDR1 KGHSH, CDR2 LQKENI. For the CDR3, the DNA is TGTGCCAGCTCACCACCGGTAGCGGGGGGGTACAATGAGCAGTTCTTC. Amino acids: CASSPPVAGGYNEQFF.

The chain recombines TRBV6-5 with TRBJ1-4; 7 bases align to TRBD1. This CDR3 spans 15 amino acids. Germline-derived CDR1 and CDR2 are MNHEY and SVGAGI. Trimming at V came to 7 bases and at J to 5 bases, leaving 10 bases not matched to a gene. The CDR3 protein is CASMPSPGGNEKLFF. In nucleotides, the CDR3 is TGTGCCAGCATGCCTAGTCCAGGGGGAAATGAAAAACTGTTTTTT.

The V and J genes are TRBV15 and TRBJ2-3; D remains ambiguous. CDR1 and CDR2 (germline): LNHNV, YYDKDF (reference sequence). Between the trimmed V and J ends, which lost 1 base and 5 bases, there was a span of 10 bases. This CDR3 has 14 residues. CDR3 amino acids: CATSRASSGDTQYF. The CDR3 bases are TGTGCCACCAGCAGAGCGTCGTCTGGAGATACGCAGTATTTT.

The genes are TRBV29-1 and TRBJ1-4; D possibly corresponds to TRBD1 (6 bases). The CDR3 spans 12 residues. Between the trimmed V and J ends, which lost 8 bases and 2 bases, there was a span of 9 bases. In germline, CDR1 is SQVTM, CDR2 ANQGSEA. CDR3 in amino acids: CSYRATNEKLFF. DNA for the CDR3: TGCAGCTACAGGGCTACTAATGAAAAACTGTTTTTT.

This clone was recorded a few times. The chain recombines TRBV29-1 with TRBJ1-6, with D perhaps matching TRBD1 (6 bases). Germline CDR1 and CDR2: SQVTM and ANQGSEA. This CDR3 region has 13 residues. Trimming left V 7 bases short and J 3 bases short, with 10 bases between. DNA of the CDR3: TGCAGCGCCCAGGACAGCTATAATTCACCCCTCCACTTT. Its protein product is CSAQDSYNSPLHF.

The chain employs TRBV7-7 and TRBJ2-2; D not certain. The germline V and J ends were trimmed by 2 bases and 4 bases, with 2 bases remaining between them. The CDR3 consists of 12 residues. CDR1 is SSHAT, CDR2 FNYEAQ, per germline (reference sequence). The CDR3 coding sequence is TGTGCCAGCAGCTTAAGCACCGGGGAGCTGTTTTTT. Amino acids: CASSLSTGELFF.

CDR3 sequence (DNA): TGTGCCAGCAGTGTCCGGGACCGAGAATCCTACGAGCAGTACTTC. It is translated as CASSVRDRESYEQYF. The chain joins TRBV25-1 to TRBJ2-7; the D gene could be TRBD1 or TRBD2 (5 bases each). The germline CDR1 and CDR2 sequences are MGHDK and SYGVNS. This CDR3 contains 15 residues. The V gene lost 4 bases and the J gene lost 1 base, with 14 bases spanning the gap.

The chain recombines TRBV30 with TRBJ2-7; no definite D call. The germline V and J ends were trimmed by 1 base and 2 bases, with 6 bases remaining between them. Germline V CDR1 and CDR2: GTSNPN, SVGIG (reference sequence). There are 12 residues in the CDR3. The CDR3 loop reads CAWSGVPYEQYF. The CDR3 DNA follows: TGTGCCTGGAGTGGAGTACCCTACGAGCAGTACTTC.